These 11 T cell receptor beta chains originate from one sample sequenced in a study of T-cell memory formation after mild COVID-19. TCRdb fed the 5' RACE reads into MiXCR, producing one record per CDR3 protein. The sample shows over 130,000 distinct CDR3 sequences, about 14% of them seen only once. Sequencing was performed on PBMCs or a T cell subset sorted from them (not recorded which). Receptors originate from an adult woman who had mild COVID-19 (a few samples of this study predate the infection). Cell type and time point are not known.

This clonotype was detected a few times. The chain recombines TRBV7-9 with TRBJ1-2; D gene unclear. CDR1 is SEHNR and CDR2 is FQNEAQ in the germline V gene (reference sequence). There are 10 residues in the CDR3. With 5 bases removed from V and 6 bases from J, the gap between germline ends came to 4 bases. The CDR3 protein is CASSLNGYTF. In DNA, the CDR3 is TGTGCCAGCAGCCTTAATGGCTACACCTTC.

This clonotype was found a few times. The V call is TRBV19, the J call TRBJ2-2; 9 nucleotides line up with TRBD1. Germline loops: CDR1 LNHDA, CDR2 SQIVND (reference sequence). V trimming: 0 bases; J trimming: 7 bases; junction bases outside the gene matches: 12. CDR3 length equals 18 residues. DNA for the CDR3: TGTGCCAGTAGTATAGACGGAGGGACAGGGTATAATCACGGGGAGCTGTTTTTT. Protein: CASSIDGGTGYNHGELFF.

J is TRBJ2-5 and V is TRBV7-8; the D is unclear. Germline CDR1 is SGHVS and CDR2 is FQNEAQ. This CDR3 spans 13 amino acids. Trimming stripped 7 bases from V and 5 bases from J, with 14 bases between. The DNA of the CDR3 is TGTGCCAGCACCCAAGGGAATGCGGAGACCCAGTACTTC. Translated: CASTQGNAETQYF.

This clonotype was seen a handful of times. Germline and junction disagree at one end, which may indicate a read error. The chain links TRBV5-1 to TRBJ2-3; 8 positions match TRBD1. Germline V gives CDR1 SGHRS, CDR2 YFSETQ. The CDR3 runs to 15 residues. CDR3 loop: CASSSTGVNPDMQYF. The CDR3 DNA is TGCGCCAGCAGCTCGACAGGGGTCAATCCAGATATGCAGTATTTT.

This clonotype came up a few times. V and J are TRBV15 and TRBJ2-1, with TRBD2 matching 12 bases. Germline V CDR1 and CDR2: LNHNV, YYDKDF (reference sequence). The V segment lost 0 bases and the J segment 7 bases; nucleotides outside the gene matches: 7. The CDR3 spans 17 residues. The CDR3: CATSRDRTSGKANEQFF. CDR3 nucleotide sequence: TGTGCCACCAGCAGAGACCGGACTAGCGGGAAAGCGAATGAGCAGTTCTTC.

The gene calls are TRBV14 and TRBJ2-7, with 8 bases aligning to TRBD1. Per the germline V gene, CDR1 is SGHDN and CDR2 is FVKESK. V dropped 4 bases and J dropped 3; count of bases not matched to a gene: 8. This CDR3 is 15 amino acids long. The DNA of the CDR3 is TGTGCCAGCAGCCGAGGGACAGGTAACTTCTACGAGCAGTACTTC. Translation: CASSRGTGNFYEQYF.

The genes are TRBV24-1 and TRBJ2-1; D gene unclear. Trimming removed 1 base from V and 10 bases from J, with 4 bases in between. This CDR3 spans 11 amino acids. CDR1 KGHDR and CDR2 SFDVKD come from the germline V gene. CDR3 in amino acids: CATSDLREQFF. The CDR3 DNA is TGTGCCACCAGTGATTTAAGGGAGCAGTTCTTC.

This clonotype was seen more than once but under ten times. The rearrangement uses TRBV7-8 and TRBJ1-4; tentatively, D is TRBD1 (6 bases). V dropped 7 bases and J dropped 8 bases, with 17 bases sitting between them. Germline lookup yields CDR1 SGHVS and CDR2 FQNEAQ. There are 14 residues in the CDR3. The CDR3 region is CASTEWGAEEKLFF. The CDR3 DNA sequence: TGTGCCAGCACCGAGTGGGGGGCAGAGGAAAAACTGTTTTTT.

CDR3 DNA: TGCGCCAGCAGCTTGGGGACAGGGGGCATGGATGAGCAGTTCTTC. It yields the protein CASSLGTGGMDEQFF. The chain joins TRBV5-1 to TRBJ2-1; 11 bases fit TRBD1. V gave up 0 bases and J gave up 8 bases; unmatched junction bases: 4. Germline-derived CDR1 and CDR2 are SGHRS and YFSETQ. The CDR3 has 15 residues. Combining the CDR3 with reference TRBV5-1 and TRBJ2-1 gives the whole variable domain KAGVTQTPRYLIKTRGQQVTLSCSPISGHRSVSWYQQTPGQGLQFLFEYFSETQRNKGNFPGRFSGRQFSNSRSEMNVSTLELGDSALYLCASSLGTGGMDEQFFGPGTRLTVL.

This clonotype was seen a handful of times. The CDR3 region is CASTWAGLNTEAFF. CDR3 DNA sequence: TGTGCCAGCACCTGGGCGGGATTGAACACTGAAGCTTTCTTT. The J gene is TRBJ1-1, the V gene TRBV12-3 or TRBV12-4, with no clear D. V was cut by 7 bases and J by 0 bases, with 12 bases left in between. The CDR3 runs to 14 residues.

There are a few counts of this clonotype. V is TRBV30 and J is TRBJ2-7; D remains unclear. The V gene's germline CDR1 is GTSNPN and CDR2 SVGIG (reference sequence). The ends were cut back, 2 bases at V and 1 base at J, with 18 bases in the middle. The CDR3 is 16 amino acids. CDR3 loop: CAWSLNSGRLSYEQYF. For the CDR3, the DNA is TGTGCCTGGAGTTTAAATTCCGGACGGCTTTCCTACGAGCAGTACTTC.